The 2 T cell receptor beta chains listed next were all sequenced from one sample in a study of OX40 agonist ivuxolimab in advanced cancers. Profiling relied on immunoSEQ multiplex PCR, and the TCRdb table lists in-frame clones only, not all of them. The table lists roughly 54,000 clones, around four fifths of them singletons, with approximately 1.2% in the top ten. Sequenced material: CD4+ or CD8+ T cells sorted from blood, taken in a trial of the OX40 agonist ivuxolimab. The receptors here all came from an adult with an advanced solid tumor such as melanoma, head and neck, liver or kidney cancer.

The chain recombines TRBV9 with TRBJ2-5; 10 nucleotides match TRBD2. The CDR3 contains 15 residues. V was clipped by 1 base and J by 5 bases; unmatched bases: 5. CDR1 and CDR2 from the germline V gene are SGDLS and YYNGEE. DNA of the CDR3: TGTGCCAGCAGCGTACTAGCGGGAGTAGGGGAGACCCAGTACTTC. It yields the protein CASSVLAGVGETQYF.

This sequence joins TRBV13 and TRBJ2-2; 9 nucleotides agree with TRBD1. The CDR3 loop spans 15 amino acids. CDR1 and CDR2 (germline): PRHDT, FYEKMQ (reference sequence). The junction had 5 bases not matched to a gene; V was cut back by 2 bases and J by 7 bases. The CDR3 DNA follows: TGTGCCAGCAGCTTAAGACAGGGGGTGAACGGGGAGCTGTTTTTT. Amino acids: CASSLRQGVNGELFF.